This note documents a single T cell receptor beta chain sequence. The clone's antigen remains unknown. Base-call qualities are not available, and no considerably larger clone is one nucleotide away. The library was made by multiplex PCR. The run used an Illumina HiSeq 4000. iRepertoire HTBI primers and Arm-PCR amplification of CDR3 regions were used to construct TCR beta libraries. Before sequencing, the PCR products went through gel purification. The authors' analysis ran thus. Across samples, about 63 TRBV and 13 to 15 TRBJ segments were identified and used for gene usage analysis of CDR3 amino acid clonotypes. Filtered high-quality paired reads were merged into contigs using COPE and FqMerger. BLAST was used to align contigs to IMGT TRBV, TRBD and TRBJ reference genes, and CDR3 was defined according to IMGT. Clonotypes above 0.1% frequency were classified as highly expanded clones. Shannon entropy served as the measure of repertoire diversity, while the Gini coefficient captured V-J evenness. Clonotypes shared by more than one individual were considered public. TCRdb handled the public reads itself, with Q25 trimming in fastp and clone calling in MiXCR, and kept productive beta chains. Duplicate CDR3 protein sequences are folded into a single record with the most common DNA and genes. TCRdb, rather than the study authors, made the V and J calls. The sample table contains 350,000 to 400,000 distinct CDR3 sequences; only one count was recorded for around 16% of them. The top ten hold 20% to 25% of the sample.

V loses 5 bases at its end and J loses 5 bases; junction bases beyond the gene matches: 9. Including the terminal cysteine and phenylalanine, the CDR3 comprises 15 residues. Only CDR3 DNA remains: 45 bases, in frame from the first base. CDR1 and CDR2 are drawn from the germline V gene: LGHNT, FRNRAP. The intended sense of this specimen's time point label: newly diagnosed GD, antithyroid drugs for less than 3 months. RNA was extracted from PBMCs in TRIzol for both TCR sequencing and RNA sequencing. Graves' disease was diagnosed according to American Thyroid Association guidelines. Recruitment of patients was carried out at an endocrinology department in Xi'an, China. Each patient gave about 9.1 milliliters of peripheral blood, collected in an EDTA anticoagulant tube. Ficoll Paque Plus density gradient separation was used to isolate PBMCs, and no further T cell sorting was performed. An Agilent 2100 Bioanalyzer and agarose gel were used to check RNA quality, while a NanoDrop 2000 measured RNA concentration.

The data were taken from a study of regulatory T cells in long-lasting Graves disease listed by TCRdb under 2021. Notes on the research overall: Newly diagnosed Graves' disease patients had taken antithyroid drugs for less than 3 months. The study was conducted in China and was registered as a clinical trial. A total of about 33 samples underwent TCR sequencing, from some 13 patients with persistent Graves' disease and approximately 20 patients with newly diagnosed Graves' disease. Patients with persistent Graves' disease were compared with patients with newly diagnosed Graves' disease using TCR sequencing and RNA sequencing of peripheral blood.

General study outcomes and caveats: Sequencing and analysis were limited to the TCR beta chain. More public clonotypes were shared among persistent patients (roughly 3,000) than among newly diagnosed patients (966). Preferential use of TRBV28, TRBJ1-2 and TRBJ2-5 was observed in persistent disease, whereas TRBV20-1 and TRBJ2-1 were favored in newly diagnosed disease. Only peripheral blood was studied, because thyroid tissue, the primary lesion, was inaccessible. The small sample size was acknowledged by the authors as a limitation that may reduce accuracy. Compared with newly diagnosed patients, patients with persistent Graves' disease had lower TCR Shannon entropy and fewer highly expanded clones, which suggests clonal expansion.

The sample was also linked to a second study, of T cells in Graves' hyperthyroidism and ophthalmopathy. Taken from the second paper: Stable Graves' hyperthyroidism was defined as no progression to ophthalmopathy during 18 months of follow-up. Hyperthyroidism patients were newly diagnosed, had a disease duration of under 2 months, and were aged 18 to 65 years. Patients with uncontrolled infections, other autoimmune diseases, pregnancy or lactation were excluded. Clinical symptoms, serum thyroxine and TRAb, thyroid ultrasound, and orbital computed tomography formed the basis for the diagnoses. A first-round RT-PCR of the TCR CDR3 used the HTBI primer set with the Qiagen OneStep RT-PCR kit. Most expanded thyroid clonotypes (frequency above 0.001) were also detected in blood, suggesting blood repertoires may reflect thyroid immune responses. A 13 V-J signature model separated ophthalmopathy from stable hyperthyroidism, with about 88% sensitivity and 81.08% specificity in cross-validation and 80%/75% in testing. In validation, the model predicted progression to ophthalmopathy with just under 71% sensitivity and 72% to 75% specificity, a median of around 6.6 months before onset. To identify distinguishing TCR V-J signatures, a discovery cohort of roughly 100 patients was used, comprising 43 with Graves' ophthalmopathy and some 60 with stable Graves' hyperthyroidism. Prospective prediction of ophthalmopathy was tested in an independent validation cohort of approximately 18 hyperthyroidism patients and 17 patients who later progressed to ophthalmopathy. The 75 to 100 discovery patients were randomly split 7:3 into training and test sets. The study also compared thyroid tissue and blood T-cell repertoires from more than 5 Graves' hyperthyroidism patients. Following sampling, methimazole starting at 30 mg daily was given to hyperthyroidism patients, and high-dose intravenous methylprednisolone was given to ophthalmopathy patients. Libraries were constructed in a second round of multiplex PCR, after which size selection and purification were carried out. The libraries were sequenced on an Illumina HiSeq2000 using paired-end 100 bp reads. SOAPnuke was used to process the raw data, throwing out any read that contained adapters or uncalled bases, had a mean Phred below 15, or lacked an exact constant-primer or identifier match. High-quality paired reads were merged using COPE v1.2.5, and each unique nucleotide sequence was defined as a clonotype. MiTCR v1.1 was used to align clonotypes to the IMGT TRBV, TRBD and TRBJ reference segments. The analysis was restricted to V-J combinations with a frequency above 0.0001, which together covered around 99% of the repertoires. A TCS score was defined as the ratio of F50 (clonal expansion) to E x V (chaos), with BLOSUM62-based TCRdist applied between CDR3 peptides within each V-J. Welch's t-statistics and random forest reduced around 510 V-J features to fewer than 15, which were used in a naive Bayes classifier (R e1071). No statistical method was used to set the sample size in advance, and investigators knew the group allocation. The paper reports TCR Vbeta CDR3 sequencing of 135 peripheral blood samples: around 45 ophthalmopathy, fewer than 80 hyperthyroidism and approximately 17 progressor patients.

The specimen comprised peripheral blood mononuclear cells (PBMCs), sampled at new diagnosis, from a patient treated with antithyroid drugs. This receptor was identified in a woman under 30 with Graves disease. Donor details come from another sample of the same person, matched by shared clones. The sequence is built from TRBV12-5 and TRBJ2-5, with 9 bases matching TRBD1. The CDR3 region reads CASGGDREGLETQYF. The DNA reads TGTGCTAGTGGTGGGGACAGGGAAGGTTTGGAGACCCAGTACTTC.